This T cell receptor (beta chain) was sequenced during a study of blood T cell repertoires in COVID-19. Original methodology: Nucleated cell number was recorded as an estimate derived from reference gene primer amplification. Some clones are missing from TCRdb's copy, which holds only in-frame ones; the method was immunoSEQ multiplex PCR. That table supplies the V and J calls and clone size; D and trimming were determined from the DNA. The repertoire holds 250,000 to 300,000 clones, with roughly 85% as singletons. Germline V lookup: CDR1 SGHRS, CDR2 YFSETQ. The CDR3 consists of 15 residues. V was clipped by 0 bases and J by 7 bases; unmatched bases: 3. For this clone: This specimen includes other DNA sequences encoding the same CDR3.

The sample comprised peripheral blood. This sequence originates from a man aged 45-65 years with active or convalescent COVID-19. This chain links TRBV5-1 with TRBJ1-4, with 10 bases identical to TRBD1. Here the CDR3 DNA reads TGCGCCAGCAGCTTGGCGGGACAGGGGAGTGAAAAACTGTTTTTT. Translating it yields CASSLAGQGSEKLFF. Full variable domain (rest looked up from reference TRBV5-1 and TRBJ1-4): KAGVTQTPRYLIKTRGQQVTLSCSPISGHRSVSWYQQTPGQGLQFLFEYFSETQRNKGNFPGRFSGRQFSNSRSEMNVSTLELGDSALYLCASSLAGQGSEKLFFGSGTQLSVL.